This T cell receptor beta chain was documented in a study of blood T cell repertoires in COVID-19. Assay: immunoSEQ multiplex PCR; the TCRdb copy retains only in-frame clones and omits some. The repertoire holds 70,000 or so clones, with more than 75% as singletons. The CDR3 is 15 amino acids. Trimming took 6 bases from V and 0 from J, leaving 14 bases between them. Germline CDR1 is MNHEY and CDR2 is SMNVEV (reference sequence). V and J are TRBV27 and TRBJ1-2, with D tentatively TRBD1 (6 bases). The sequence was obtained from a human donor in a cohort sampled during active COVID-19. The material sequenced was peripheral blood. CDR3 DNA sequence: TGTGCCAGCAGGCTAACAGGGTGGGCTAACTATGGCTACACCTTC. It codes for CASRLTGWANYGYTF.